These 26 T cell receptor beta chains were all obtained from the same sample, sequenced in a study of T-cell memory formation after mild COVID-19. Using its own MiXCR run on the 5' RACE reads, TCRdb lists one record per CDR3 protein. The sample gives over 500,000 distinct CDR3 sequences, 17% of which show up once; about 8.1% is in the top ten. Source material: PBMCs or a T cell subset sorted from them (not recorded which). These receptors originate from an adult woman who had mild COVID-19 (a few samples of this study predate the infection). Cell type and time point are not known.

This clonotype appeared many times. V and J are TRBV12-3 or TRBV12-4 and TRBJ2-5, with 8 bases that match TRBD1. This CDR3 spans 16 amino acids. V shed 5 bases and J 7 bases; nucleotides not matched to a gene: 15. The DNA for the CDR3 is TGTGCCAGCAGTATCGCCAGGGCAGGGGGCGGGTGGACCCAGTACTTC. Translation gives CASSIARAGGGWTQYF.

A few counts support this clonotype. J is TRBJ1-3 and V is TRBV18, with D maybe TRBD1 (5 bases). CDR1 and CDR2 from the germline V gene are KGHSH and LQKENI. V dropped 2 bases and J dropped 4 bases, with 24 bases sitting between them. The CDR3 length is 19 residues. CDR3 in amino acids: CASSPRFSGRPAGGNTIYF. CDR3 bases: TGTGCCAGCTCACCAAGATTCTCGGGACGCCCGGCGGGGGGAAACACCATATATTTT. The whole variable domain, filled in from reference TRBV18 and TRBJ1-3, reads NAGVMQNPRHLVRRRGQEARLRCSPMKGHSHVYWYRQLPEEGLKFMVYLQKENIIDESGMPKERFSAEFPKEGPSILRIQQVVRGDSAAYFCASSPRFSGRPAGGNTIYFGEGSWLTVV.

The V call is TRBV5-6, the J call TRBJ1-4, with 10 nucleotides matching TRBD1. V lost 4 bases, J lost 7 bases, and 13 bases stayed unmatched. Germline V CDR1 and CDR2: SGHDT, YYEEEE. CDR3 length equals 17 residues. CDR3 sequence: CASSLSLKRDRGEKLFF. In nucleotides, the CDR3 is TGTGCCAGCAGCCTATCGCTCAAACGGGACAGGGGTGAAAAACTGTTTTTT.

CDR3 amino acids: CSGQRHSMNTEAFF. The CDR3 nucleotides read TGCAGCGGCCAACGTCATTCCATGAACACTGAAGCTTTCTTT. The chain joins TRBV29-1 to TRBJ1-1; D is ambiguous. V was trimmed by 7 bases and J by 0 bases, leaving 15 bases between them. The CDR3 is made up of 14 amino acids. CDR1 SQVTM and CDR2 ANQGSEA come from the germline V gene.

V gene TRBV7-2 combines with J gene TRBJ1-1; D is undetermined. V was shortened by 5 bases and J by 10 bases, with 23 bases between the two germline ends. Germline V gives CDR1 SGHTA, CDR2 FQGNSA. This CDR3 is built from 15 residues. The CDR3 coding sequence is TGTGCCAGCAGCCCAACAGCGACACGGCGTCGTGTAGCTTTCTTT. This sequence encodes CASSPTATRRRVAFF.

The chain links TRBV7-6 to TRBJ2-2; TRBD1 might be the D (6 bases). Germline V gene sequence: CDR1 SGHVS, CDR2 FNYEAQ. CDR3 size: 16 residues. V dropped 5 bases and J dropped 0 bases, with 13 bases sitting between them. As DNA, the CDR3 is TGTGCCAGCAGCAAAAGCAGGGGCCCGAACACCGGGGAGCTGTTTTTT. Amino acids: CASSKSRGPNTGELFF.

This clonotype was detected many times. The chain couples TRBV12-3 or TRBV12-4 to TRBJ1-1, with 9 nucleotides matching TRBD1. This CDR3 contains 19 residues. V lost 7 bases and J lost 0; bases outside the gene matches: 18. The CDR3 sequence: CASTTITGGLKIVNTEAFF. The CDR3 nucleotides are TGTGCCAGCACCACCATTACAGGGGGCCTGAAGATTGTGAACACTGAAGCTTTCTTT.

This clonotype was observed at least ten times. This chain joins TRBV7-2 and TRBJ2-3, with 7 nucleotides matching TRBD2. CDR1 SGHTA and CDR2 FQGNSA come from the germline V gene. The CDR3 covers 15 residues. J lost 5 bases, V lost 2 bases, and 7 bases had no gene match. This CDR3 reads CASSLNLAAGDTQYF. The CDR3 region has the DNA TGTGCCAGCAGCTTAAATCTAGCGGCCGGAGATACGCAGTATTTT.

V and J are TRBV12-3 or TRBV12-4 and TRBJ1-5; TRBD1 aligns across 10 bases. The CDR3 has 17 amino acids. The ends lost 7 bases at V and 1 base at J; junction bases unmatched: 10. CDR3 nucleotide sequence: TGTGCCAGCACCCAAGAAGGGACAGGGGAAAGCAATCAGCCCCAGCATTTT. It specifies CASTQEGTGESNQPQHF.

This clonotype has at least ten counts. The J gene is TRBJ2-7, the V gene TRBV27; TRBD2 matches at 10 bases. V trimming: 6 bases; J trimming: 2 bases; junction bases outside the gene matches: 4. Germline V CDR1 and CDR2: MNHEY, SMNVEV (reference sequence). This CDR3 is built from 14 residues. In nucleotides, the CDR3 is TGTGCCAGCAGGGCTAGCGGGAGTGCCTACGAGCAGTACTTC. Translated: CASRASGSAYEQYF.

This clonotype was detected many times. The rearrangement joins TRBV6-2 or TRBV6-3 to TRBJ2-1, with D unresolved. Deletions cut 5 bases from V and 1 base from J, with 9 bases between. Germline V gene sequence: CDR1 MNHEY, CDR2 SVGEGT. This CDR3 is built from 14 residues. For the CDR3, the DNA is TGTGCCAGCAGTCCGTCTCGTTCCTACAATGAGCAGTTCTTC. Protein product: CASSPSRSYNEQFF.

Written as DNA, the CDR3 is TGTGCCAGCCGGATTGGTTTAGCGGGAGATCCTTACAATGAGCAGTTCTTC. Translation: CASRIGLAGDPYNEQFF. The chain employs TRBV11-3 and TRBJ2-1, with 9 bases matching TRBD2. The CDR3 contains 17 residues. Germline values: CDR1 SGHNT, CDR2 YENEEA. Trimming cost V 8 bases and J 4 bases; bases outside gene matches: 15.

This chain connects TRBV2 to TRBJ2-1; 7 nucleotides align to TRBD2. V shed 6 bases, J shed 15 bases, and the junction held 5 bases outside the gene matches. Germline V lookup: CDR1 SNHLY, CDR2 FYNNEI. The CDR3 is made up of 10 amino acids. The DNA of the CDR3 is TGTGCCAGCAGGGAGCGGGACCCGTTCTTC. It yields the protein CASRERDPFF. Combining the CDR3 with reference TRBV2 and TRBJ2-1 gives the whole variable domain EPEVTQTPSHQVTQMGQEVILRCVPISNHLYFYWYRQILGQKVEFLVSFYNNEISEKSEIFDDQFSVERPDGSNFTLKIRSTKLEDSAMYFCASRERDPFFGPGTRLTVL.

The chain links TRBV12-3 or TRBV12-4 to TRBJ2-7; 7 positions match TRBD2. The CDR3 spans 13 residues. The junction had 4 bases not matched to a gene; V was cut back by 6 bases and J by 2 bases. CDR3 region: CASSRGTTYEQYF. The DNA for the CDR3 is TGTGCCAGCAGCCGTGGGACTACCTACGAGCAGTACTTC.

V usage is TRBV24-1 and J usage is TRBJ2-2, with D possibly TRBD1 on 6 matching bases. Germline CDR1 reads KGHDR; CDR2 reads SFDVKD. This CDR3 comprises 17 residues. V lost 1 base and J lost 2, with 13 bases in between. CDR3 sequence (DNA): TGTGCCACCAGTGATTTCGTCCAGGGGATAAACACCGGGGAGCTGTTTTTT. Translated: CATSDFVQGINTGELFF.

This clonotype appeared many times. V and J are TRBV27 and TRBJ2-7, with TRBD1 matching over 7 bases. Germline lookup yields CDR1 MNHEY and CDR2 SMNVEV (reference sequence). The CDR3 sequence is 14 residues long. After removal of 4 bases from V and 0 bases from J, the junction contained 3 bases not matched to a gene. The DNA of the CDR3 is TGTGCCAGCAGTTGGGACAGATCCTCCTACGAGCAGTACTTC. Protein product: CASSWDRSSYEQYF.

V and J are TRBV30 and TRBJ2-7, with a possible D match to TRBD1 (5 bases). The CDR3 runs 13 residues. The germline V and J ends were trimmed by 0 bases and 2 bases, with 8 bases remaining between them. Germline lookup yields CDR1 GTSNPN and CDR2 SVGIG (reference sequence). The CDR3 sequence is CAWSVQVTYEQYF. The CDR3 DNA reads as TGTGCCTGGAGTGTACAGGTAACCTACGAGCAGTACTTC.

This clonotype has just a few counts. The rearrangement links TRBV29-1 to TRBJ1-1; no clear D gene. The germline V and J ends were trimmed by 4 bases and 0 bases, with 9 bases remaining between them. The CDR3 spans 13 residues. Germline V gene lookup returns CDR1 SQVTM and CDR2 ANQGSEA. CDR3 DNA sequence: TGCAGCGTTGGTCGAGGTATGAACACTGAAGCTTTCTTT. It is translated as CSVGRGMNTEAFF.

This clonotype was counted many times. The chain links TRBV9 to TRBJ2-7; D not certain. The germline V gene encodes CDR1 SGDLS and CDR2 YYNGEE. This CDR3 has 14 amino acids. V was pared by 0 bases and J by 0 bases, with 7 bases between. CDR3 protein: CASSVVDNSYEQYF. CDR3 coding DNA: TGTGCCAGCAGCGTAGTAGACAACTCCTACGAGCAGTACTTC.

The J gene is TRBJ1-2, the V gene TRBV7-9; D unresolved. CDR1 and CDR2 from the germline V gene are SEHNR and FQNEAQ (reference sequence). The CDR3 spans 14 residues. The ends were cut back, 7 bases at V and 2 bases at J, with 14 bases in the middle. DNA of the CDR3: TGTGCCAGCACAATGGCAGGACTCAACTATGGCTACACCTTC. It is translated as CASTMAGLNYGYTF.

The V and J genes are TRBV7-9 and TRBJ2-6, with unresolved D. This CDR3 has 13 amino acids. From germline, CDR1 is SEHNR and CDR2 FQNEAQ (reference sequence). V was trimmed by 5 bases and J by 4 bases, leaving 6 bases between them. The CDR3 here is CASSTQGANVLTF. The DNA of the CDR3 is TGTGCCAGCAGCACCCAGGGGGCCAACGTCCTGACTTTC. The whole variable domain, remainder taken from reference TRBV7-9 and TRBJ2-6, is DTGVSQNPRHKITKRGQNVTFRCDPISEHNRLYWYRQTLGQGPEFLTYFQNEAQLEKSRLLSDRFSAERPKGSFSTLEIQRTEQGDSAMYLCASSTQGANVLTFGAGSRLTVL.

This chain links TRBV4-2 with TRBJ2-3; the D is unclear. The germline gives CDR1 LGHNA, CDR2 YNFKEQ. The CDR3 has 18 residues. Trimming cost V 0 bases and J 0 bases, with 16 bases left between them. This chain's CDR3 is CASSQERLMSSSTDTQYF. The CDR3 DNA is TGTGCCAGCAGCCAAGAGCGGTTGATGTCCTCTAGCACAGATACGCAGTATTTT.

This clonotype has more than one count but fewer than ten. This rearrangement joins TRBV12-3 or TRBV12-4 to TRBJ1-5; no clear D gene. Between the trimmed V and J ends, which lost 9 bases and 4 bases, there was a span of 10 bases. This CDR3 has 12 residues. CDR3 protein: CASKVSNQPQHF. As DNA, the CDR3 is TGTGCCAGTAAAGTGTCGAATCAGCCCCAGCATTTT.

This CDR3 reads CAVRLATDTQYF. CDR3 coding DNA: TGTGCAGTTAGACTAGCCACAGATACGCAGTATTTT. This chain uses TRBV6-5 with TRBJ2-3; 7 bases are shared with TRBD2. Germline values: CDR1 MNHEY, CDR2 SVGAGI. The length of the CDR3 is 12 residues.

Regarding this clonotype: The junction differs from germline at one of its ends, possibly a read error. This chain uses TRBV6-1 with TRBJ2-3, with D tentatively TRBD2 (6 bases). This CDR3 is 12 amino acids long. The V gene's germline CDR1 is MNHNS and CDR2 SASEGT. In DNA form, the CDR3 reads TGCGTAATAGCGGCTAGCACAGATACGCAGTATTTT. It translates to CVIAASTDTQYF.

This clonotype was observed a handful of times. V and J are TRBV2 and TRBJ2-1; unclear D gene. V lost 7 bases, J lost 10 bases, and 17 bases lay in between. The CDR3 is 13 residues long. Per germline, CDR1 SNHLY and CDR2 FYNNEI. CDR3 sequence: CASTVGWAREQFF. CDR3 nucleotide sequence: TGTGCCAGCACCGTCGGTTGGGCCCGGGAGCAGTTCTTC. Using reference TRBV2 and TRBJ2-1 for the parts outside the CDR3, the full variable domain is EPEVTQTPSHQVTQMGQEVILRCVPISNHLYFYWYRQILGQKVEFLVSFYNNEISEKSEIFDDQFSVERPDGSNFTLKIRSTKLEDSAMYFCASTVGWAREQFFGPGTRLTVL.